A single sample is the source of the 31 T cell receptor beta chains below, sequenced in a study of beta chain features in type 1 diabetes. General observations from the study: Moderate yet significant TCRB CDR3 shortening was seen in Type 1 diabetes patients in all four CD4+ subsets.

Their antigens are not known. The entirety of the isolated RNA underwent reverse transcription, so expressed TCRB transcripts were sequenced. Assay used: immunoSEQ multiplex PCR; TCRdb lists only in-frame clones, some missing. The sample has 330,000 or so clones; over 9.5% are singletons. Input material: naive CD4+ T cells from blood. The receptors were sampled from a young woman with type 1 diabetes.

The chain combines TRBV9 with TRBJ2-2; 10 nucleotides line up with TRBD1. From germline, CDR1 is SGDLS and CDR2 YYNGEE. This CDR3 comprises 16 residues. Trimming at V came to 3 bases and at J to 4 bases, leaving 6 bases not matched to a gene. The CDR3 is CASSAGTGDPTGELFF. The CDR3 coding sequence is TGTGCCAGCAGCGCCGGGACAGGGGACCCCACCGGGGAGCTGTTTTTT.

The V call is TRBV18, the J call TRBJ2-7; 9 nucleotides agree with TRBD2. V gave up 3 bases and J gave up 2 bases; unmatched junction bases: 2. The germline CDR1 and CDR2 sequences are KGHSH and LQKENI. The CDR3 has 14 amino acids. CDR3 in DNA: TGTGCCAGCTCACCTAGCGGGGGAACCTACGAGCAGTACTTC. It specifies CASSPSGGTYEQYF.

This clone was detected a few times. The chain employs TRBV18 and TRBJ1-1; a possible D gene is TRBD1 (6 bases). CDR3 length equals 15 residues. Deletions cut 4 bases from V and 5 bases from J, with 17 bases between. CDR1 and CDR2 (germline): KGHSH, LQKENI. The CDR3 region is CASSQPSGGLTEAFF. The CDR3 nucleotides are TGTGCCAGCTCACAACCCTCGGGGGGGCTGACTGAAGCTTTCTTT.

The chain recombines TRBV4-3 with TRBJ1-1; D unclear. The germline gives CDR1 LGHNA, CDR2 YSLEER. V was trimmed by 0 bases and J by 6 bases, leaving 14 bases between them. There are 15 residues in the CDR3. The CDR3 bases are TGCGCCAGCAGCCAAGAATCAACGGTTATGTCTGAAGCTTTCTTT. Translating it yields CASSQESTVMSEAFF.

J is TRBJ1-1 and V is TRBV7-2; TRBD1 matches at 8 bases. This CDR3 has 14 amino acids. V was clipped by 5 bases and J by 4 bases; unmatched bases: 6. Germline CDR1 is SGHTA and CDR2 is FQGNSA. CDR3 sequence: CASSDRGRSTEAFF. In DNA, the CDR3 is TGTGCCAGCAGCGACAGGGGCAGGAGCACTGAAGCTTTCTTT.

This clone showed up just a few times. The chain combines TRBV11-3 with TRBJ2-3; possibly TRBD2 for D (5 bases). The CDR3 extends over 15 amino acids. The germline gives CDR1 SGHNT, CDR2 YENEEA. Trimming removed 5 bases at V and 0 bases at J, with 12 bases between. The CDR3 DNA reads TGTGCCAGCAGCCCTCGGGGATATAGCACAGATACGCAGTATTTT. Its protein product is CASSPRGYSTDTQYF. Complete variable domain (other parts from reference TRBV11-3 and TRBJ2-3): EAGVVQSPRYKIIEKKQPVAFWCNPISGHNTLYWYLQNLGQGPELLIRYENEEAVDDSQLPKDRFSAERLKGVDSTLKIQPAELGDSAVYLCASSPRGYSTDTQYFGPGTRLTVL.

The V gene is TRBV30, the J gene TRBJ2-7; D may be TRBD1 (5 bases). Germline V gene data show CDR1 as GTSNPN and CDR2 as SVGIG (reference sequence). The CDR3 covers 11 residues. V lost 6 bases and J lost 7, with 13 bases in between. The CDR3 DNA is TGTGCCTGCAGGGCTCTCGGGGAGCAGTACTTC. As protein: CACRALGEQYF. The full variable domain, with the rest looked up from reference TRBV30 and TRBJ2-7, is SQTIHQWPATLVQPVGSPLSLECTVEGTSNPNLYWYRQAAGRGLQLLFYSVGIGQISSEVPQNLSASRPQDRQFILSSKKLLLSDSGFYLCACRALGEQYFGPGTRLTVT.

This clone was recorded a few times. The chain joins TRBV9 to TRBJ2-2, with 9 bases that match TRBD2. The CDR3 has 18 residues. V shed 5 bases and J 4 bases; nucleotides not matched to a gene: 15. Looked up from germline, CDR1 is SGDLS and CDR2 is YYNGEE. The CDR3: CASSPGLAGRRFTGELFF. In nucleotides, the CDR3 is TGTGCCAGCAGTCCGGGACTAGCAGGGCGGAGGTTCACCGGGGAGCTGTTTTTT.

CDR3 coding DNA: TGTGCCAGCACCTCGGACAGGGGCAATCAGCCCCAGCATTTT. Its protein is CASTSDRGNQPQHF. This chain joins TRBV2 and TRBJ1-5, with 8 bases identical to TRBD1. V lost 7 bases and J lost 2; bases outside the gene matches: 4. The length of the CDR3 is 14 residues. CDR1 is SNHLY, CDR2 FYNNEI, per germline.

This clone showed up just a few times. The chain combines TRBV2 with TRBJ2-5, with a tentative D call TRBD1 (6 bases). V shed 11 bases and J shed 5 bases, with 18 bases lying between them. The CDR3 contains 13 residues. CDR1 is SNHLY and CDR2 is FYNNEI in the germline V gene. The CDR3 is CAGRKDSSETQYF. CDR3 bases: TGTGCCGGGAGAAAGGACAGTTCGGAGACCCAGTACTTC.

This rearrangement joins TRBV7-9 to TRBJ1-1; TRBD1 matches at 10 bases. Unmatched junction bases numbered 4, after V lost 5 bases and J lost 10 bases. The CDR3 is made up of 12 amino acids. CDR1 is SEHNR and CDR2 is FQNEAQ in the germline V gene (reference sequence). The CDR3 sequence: CASSPRQGAAFF. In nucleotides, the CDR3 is TGTGCCAGCAGCCCAAGACAGGGGGCAGCTTTCTTT.

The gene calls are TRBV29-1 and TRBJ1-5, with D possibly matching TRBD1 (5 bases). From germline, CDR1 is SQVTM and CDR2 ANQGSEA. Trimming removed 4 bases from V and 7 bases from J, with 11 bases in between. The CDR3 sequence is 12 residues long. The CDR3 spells CSVVDKGQPQHF. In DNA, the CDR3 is TGCAGCGTTGTGGACAAGGGACAGCCCCAGCATTTT. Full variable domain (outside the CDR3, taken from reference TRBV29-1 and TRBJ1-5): SAVISQKPSRDICQRGTSLTIQCQVDSQVTMMFWYRQQPGQSLTLIATANQGSEATYESGFVIDKFPISRPNLTFSTLTVSNMSPEDSSIYLCSVVDKGQPQHFGDGTRLSIL.

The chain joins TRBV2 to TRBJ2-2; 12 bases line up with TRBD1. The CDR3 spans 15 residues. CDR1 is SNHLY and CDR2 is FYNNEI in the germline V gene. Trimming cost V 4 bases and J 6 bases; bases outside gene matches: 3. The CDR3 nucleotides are TGTGCCAGCAGTGGGGACAGGGGGCGCGCCGGGGAGCTGTTTTTT. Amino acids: CASSGDRGRAGELFF.

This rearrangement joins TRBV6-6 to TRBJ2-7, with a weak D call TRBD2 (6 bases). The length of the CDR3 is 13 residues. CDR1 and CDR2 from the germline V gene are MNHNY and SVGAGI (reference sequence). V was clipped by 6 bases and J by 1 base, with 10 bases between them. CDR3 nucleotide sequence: TGTGCCAGCAGGGAGGGCGGTTCCTACGAGCAGTACTTC. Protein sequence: CASREGGSYEQYF.

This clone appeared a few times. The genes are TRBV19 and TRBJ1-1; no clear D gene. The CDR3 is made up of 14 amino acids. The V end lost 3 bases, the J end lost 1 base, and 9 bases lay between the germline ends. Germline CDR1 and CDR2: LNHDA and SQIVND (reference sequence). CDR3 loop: CASSMNTANTEAFF. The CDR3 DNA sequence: TGTGCCAGTAGTATGAACACAGCGAACACTGAAGCTTTCTTT.

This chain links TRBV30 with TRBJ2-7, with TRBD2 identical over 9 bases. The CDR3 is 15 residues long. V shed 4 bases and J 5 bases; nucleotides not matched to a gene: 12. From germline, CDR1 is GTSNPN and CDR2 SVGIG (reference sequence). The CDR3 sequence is CAWTLPGLARHEQYF. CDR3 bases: TGTGCCTGGACCCTACCGGGACTAGCCCGCCACGAGCAGTACTTC.

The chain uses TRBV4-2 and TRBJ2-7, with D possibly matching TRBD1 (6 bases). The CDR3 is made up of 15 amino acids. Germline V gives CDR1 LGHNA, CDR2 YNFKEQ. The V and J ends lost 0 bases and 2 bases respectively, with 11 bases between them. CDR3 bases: TGTGCCAGCAGCCAAGAATGGACAGTTACCTACGAGCAGTACTTC. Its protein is CASSQEWTVTYEQYF.

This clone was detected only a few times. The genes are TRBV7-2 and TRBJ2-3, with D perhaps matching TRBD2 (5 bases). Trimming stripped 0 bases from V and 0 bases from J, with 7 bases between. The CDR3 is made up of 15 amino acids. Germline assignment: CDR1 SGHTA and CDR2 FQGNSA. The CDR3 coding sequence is TGTGCCAGCAGCTTAGCTGGACTTAGCACAGATACGCAGTATTTT. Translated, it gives CASSLAGLSTDTQYF.

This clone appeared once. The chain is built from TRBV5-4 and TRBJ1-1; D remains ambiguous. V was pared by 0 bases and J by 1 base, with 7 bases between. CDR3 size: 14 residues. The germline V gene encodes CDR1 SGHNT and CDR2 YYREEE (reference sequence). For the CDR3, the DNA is TGTGCCAGCAGCTTGGGGGAGGGGAACACTGAAGCTTTCTTT. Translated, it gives CASSLGEGNTEAFF.

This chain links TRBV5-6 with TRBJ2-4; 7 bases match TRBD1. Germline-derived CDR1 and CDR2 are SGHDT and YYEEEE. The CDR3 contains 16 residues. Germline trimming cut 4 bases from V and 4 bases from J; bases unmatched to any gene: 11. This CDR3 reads CASSPTGASAKNIQYF. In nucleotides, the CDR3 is TGTGCCAGCAGCCCTACAGGGGCCTCGGCTAAAAACATTCAGTACTTC.

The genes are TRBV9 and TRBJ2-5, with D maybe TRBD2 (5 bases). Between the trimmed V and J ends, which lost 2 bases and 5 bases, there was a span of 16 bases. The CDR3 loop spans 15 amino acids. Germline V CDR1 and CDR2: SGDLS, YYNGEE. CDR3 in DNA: TGTGCCAGCAGCGTTAGGACCGGGAAGGGCGAGACCCAGTACTTC. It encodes CASSVRTGKGETQYF.

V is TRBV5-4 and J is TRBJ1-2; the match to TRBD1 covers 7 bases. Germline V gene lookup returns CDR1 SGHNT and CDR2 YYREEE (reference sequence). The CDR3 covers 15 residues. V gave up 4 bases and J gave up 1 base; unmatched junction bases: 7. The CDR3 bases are TGTGCCAGCAGCGCGCCGGGACAGCTTAACTATGGCTACACCTTC. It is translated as CASSAPGQLNYGYTF.

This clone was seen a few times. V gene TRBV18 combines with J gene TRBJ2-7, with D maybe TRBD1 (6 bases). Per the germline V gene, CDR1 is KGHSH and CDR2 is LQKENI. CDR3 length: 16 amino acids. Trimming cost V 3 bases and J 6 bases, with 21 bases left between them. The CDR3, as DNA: TGTGCCAGCTCACCCAACGTTGAGGGGGTGGAATCCGAGCAGTACTTC. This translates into CASSPNVEGVESEQYF.

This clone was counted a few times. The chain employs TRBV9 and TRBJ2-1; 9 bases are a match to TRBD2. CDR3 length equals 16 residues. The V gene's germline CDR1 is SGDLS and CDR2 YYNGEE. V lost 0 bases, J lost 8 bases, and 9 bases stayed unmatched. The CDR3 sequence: CASSVAGSGGLDEQFF. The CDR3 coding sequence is TGTGCCAGCAGCGTAGCAGGTAGCGGGGGCCTCGATGAGCAGTTCTTC.

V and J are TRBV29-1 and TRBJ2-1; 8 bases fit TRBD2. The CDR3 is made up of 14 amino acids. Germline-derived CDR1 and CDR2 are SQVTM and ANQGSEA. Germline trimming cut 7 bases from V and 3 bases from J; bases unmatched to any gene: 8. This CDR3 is CSAVTSANYNEQFF. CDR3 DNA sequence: TGCAGCGCCGTGACTAGCGCTAACTACAATGAGCAGTTCTTC.

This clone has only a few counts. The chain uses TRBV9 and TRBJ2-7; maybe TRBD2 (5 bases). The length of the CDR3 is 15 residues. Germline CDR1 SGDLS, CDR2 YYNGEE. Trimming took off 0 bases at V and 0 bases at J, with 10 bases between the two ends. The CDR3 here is CASSVGGAASYEQYF. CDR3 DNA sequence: TGTGCCAGCAGCGTAGGGGGAGCGGCCTCCTACGAGCAGTACTTC.

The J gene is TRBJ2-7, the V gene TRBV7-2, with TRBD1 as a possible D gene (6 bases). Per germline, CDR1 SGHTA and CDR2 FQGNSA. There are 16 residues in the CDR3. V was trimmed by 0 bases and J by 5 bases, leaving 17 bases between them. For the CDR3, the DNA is TGTGCCAGCAGCTTAGCGCGAGGGACACCGGTGGACGAGCAGTACTTC. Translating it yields CASSLARGTPVDEQYF.

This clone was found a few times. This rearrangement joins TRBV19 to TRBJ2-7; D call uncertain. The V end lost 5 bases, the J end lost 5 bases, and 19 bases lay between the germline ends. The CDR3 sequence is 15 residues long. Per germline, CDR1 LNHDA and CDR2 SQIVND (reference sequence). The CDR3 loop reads CASSPGIGHLHEQYF. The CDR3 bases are TGTGCCAGTAGTCCCGGTATTGGGCATTTACACGAGCAGTACTTC.

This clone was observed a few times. CDR3 bases: TGTGCCAGCAGTGAAGGAGCTGCGAACACCGGGGAGCTGTTTTTT. This codes for CASSEGAANTGELFF. J is TRBJ2-2 and V is TRBV2; D is unresolved. CDR1 and CDR2 (germline): SNHLY, FYNNEI. The CDR3 totals 15 residues. Trimming shortened V by 1 base and J by 0 bases, and 6 bases separated the two germline ends.

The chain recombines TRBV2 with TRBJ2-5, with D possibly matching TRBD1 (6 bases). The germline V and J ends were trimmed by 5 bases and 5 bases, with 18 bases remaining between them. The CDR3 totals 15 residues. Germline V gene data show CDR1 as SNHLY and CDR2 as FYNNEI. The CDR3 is CASSPRRGSWETQYF. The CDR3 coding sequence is TGTGCCAGCAGTCCCCGAAGGGGGTCGTGGGAGACCCAGTACTTC. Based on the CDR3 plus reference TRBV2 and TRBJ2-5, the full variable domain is EPEVTQTPSHQVTQMGQEVILRCVPISNHLYFYWYRQILGQKVEFLVSFYNNEISEKSEIFDDQFSVERPDGSNFTLKIRSTKLEDSAMYFCASSPRRGSWETQYFGPGTRLLVL.

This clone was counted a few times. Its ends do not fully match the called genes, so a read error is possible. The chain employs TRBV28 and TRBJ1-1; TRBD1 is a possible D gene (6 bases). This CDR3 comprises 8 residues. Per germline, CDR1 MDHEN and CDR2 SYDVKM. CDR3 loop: CASSSGVF. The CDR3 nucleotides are TGTGCCAGCAGCTCAGGGGTATTT. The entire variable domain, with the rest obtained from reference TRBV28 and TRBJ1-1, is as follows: DVKVTQSSRYLVKRTGEKVFLECVQDMDHENMFWYRQDPGLGLRLIYFSYDVKMKEKGDIPEGYSVSREKKERFSLILESASTNQTSMYLCASSSGVFGQGTRLTVV.